This TCR beta chain derives from a study of blood T cell repertoires in COVID-19. Profiled with immunoSEQ multiplex PCR; TCRdb holds only in-frame clones, not every one. The sample lists tens of thousands of clones, about 80% occurring once. Trimming left V 5 bases short and J 1 base short, with 10 bases between. CDR1 and CDR2 (germline): SNHLY, FYNNEI. CDR3 size: 14 residues. Material for sequencing was peripheral blood. The V and J genes are TRBV2 and TRBJ2-3, with D possibly being TRBD2 (6 bases). The receptor comes from a human donor in a cohort sampled during active COVID-19. CDR3 residues: CASSTGTRTDTQYF. CDR3 DNA: TGTGCCAGCAGTACCGGGACTCGCACAGATACGCAGTATTTT.